This T cell receptor (beta chain) was recorded in a study of OX40 agonist ivuxolimab in advanced cancers. For the study at large: Partial responses were achieved by three patients, one with hepatocellular carcinoma and two with cutaneous melanoma.

The protocol was immunoSEQ multiplex PCR, while the TCRdb copy is restricted to in-frame clones and leaves out a portion. The profile shows tens of thousands of clones, 91% of them singletons. In regard to this clone: Antigen specificity is unknown.

Study-wide findings and caveats: There was clonal expansion of CD4+ and CD8+ blood T cells by week 6 at 0.1 to 3.0 mg/kg.

Trimming left V 5 bases short and J 6 bases short, with 17 bases between. CDR1 LNHNV and CDR2 YYDKDF come from the germline V gene (reference sequence). CDR3 length: 15 residues. The receptor was derived from an adult with an advanced solid tumor such as melanoma, head and neck, liver or kidney cancer. This sequence joins TRBV15 and TRBJ1-5; no clear D gene. The sequencing used CD4+ or CD8+ T cells sorted from blood, collected in a trial of the OX40 agonist ivuxolimab. This CDR3 reads CATSPDRQAFQPQHF. For the CDR3, the DNA is TGTGCCACCAGCCCTGACCGCCAGGCTTTTCAGCCCCAGCATTTT.